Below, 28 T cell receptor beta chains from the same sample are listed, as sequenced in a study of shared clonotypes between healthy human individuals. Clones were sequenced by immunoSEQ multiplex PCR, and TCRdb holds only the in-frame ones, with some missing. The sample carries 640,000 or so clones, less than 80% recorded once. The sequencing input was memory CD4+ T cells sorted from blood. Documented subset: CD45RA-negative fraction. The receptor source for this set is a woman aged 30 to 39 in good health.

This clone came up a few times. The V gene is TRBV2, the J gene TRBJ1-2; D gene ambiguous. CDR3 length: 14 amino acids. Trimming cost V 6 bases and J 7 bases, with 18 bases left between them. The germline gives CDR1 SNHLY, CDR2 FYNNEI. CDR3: CASSDPGSYVGYTF. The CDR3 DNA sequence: TGTGCCAGCAGCGACCCGGGAAGCTATGTTGGCTACACCTTC.

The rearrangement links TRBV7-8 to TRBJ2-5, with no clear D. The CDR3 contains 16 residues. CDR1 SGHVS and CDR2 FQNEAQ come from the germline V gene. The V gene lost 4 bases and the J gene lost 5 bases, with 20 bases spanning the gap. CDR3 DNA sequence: TGTGCCAGCAGCTCGCCCCAAGTTGGTGCCGGGGAGACCCAGTACTTC. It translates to CASSSPQVGAGETQYF. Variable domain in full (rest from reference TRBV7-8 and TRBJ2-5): GAGVSQSPRYKVAKRGQDVALRCDPISGHVSLFWYQQALGQGPEFLTYFQNEAQLDKSGLPSDRFFAERPEGSVSTLKIQRTQQEDSAVYLCASSSPQVGAGETQYFGPGTRLLVL.

CDR3 sequence: CASSQGWGQREKLFF. Here the CDR3 DNA reads TGCGCCAGCAGCCAAGGATGGGGACAACGGGAAAAACTGTTTTTT. The V call is TRBV4-1, the J call TRBJ1-4, with D perhaps matching TRBD1 (6 bases). The CDR3 has 15 residues. V gave up 1 base and J gave up 8 bases, with 14 bases separating them. Germline loops: CDR1 MGHRA, CDR2 YSYEKL.

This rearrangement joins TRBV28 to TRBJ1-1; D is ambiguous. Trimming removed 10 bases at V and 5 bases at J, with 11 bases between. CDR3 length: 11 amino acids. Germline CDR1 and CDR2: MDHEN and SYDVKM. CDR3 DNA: TGTGCCACTCTCCGAGAGACTGAAGCTTTCTTT. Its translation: CATLRETEAFF.

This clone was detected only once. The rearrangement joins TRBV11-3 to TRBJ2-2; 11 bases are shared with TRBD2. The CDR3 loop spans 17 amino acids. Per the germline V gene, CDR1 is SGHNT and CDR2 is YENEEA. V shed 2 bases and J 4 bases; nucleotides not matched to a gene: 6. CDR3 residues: CASSLTSGRGATGELFF. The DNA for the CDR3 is TGTGCCAGCAGCTTAACTAGCGGGAGAGGGGCCACCGGGGAGCTGTTTTTT.

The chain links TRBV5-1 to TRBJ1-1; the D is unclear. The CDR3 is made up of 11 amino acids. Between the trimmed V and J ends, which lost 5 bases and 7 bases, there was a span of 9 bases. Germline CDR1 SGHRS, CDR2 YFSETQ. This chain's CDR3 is CASRRLSEAFF. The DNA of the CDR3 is TGCGCCAGCAGGCGACTGAGTGAAGCTTTCTTT.

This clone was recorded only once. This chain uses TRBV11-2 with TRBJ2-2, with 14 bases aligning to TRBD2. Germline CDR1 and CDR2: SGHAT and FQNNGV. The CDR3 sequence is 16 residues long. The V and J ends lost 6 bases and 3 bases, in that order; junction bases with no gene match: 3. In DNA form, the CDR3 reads TGTGCCAGCAGGACTAGCGGGAGGGTCCACACCGGGGAGCTGTTTTTT. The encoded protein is CASRTSGRVHTGELFF. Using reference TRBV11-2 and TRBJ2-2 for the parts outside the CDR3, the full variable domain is EAGVAQSPRYKIIEKRQSVAFWCNPISGHATLYWYQQILGQGPKLLIQFQNNGVVDDSQLPKDRFSAERLKGVDSTLKIQPAKLEDSAVYLCASRTSGRVHTGELFFGEGSRLTVL.

As DNA, the CDR3 is TGTGCCACCAGCAGAGATTCTTGGGCGGTAGCGGGTTCAATCGGAGATACGCAGTATTTT. Amino acids: CATSRDSWAVAGSIGDTQYF. The chain has TRBV15 and TRBJ2-3; TRBD2 agrees at 7 bases. V lost 0 bases and J lost 5; bases outside the gene matches: 20. Germline V CDR1 and CDR2: LNHNV, YYDKDF (reference sequence). The CDR3 loop spans 20 amino acids.

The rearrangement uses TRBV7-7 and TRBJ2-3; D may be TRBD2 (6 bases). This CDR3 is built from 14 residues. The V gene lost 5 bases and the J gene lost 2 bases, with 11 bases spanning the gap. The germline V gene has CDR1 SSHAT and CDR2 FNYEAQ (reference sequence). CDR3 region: CASSLGGITDTQYF. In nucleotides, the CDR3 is TGTGCCAGCAGCCTTGGAGGGATCACAGATACGCAGTATTTT.

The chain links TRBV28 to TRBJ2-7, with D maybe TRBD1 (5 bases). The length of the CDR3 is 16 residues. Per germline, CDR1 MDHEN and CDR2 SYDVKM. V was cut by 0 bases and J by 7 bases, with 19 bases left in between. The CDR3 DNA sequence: TGTGCCAGCAGTTTATGGGGAATACCTGACAGTGAGGAGCAGTACTTC. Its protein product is CASSLWGIPDSEEQYF.

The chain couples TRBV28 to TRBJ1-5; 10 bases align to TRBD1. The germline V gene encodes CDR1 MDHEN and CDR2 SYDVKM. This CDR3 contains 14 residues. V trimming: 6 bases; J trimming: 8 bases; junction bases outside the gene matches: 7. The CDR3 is CASRSDRGLKPQHF. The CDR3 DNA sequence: TGTGCCAGCAGGTCTGACAGGGGGCTTAAGCCCCAGCATTTT.

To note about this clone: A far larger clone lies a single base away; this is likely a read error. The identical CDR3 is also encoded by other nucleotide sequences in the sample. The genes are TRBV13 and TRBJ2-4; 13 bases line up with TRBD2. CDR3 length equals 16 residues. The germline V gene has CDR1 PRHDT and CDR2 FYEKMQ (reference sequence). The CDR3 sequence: CASSSGLAGAKNIQYF. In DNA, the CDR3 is TGTGCCAGCAGCTCCGGACTAGCGGGGGCCAAAAACATTCAATACTTC. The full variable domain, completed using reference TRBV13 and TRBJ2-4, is AAGVIQSPRHLIKEKRETATLKCYPIPRHDTVYWYQQGPGQDPQFLISFYEKMQSDKGSIPDRFSAQQFSDYHSELNMSSLELGDSALYFCASSSGLAGAKNIQYFGAGTRLSVL.

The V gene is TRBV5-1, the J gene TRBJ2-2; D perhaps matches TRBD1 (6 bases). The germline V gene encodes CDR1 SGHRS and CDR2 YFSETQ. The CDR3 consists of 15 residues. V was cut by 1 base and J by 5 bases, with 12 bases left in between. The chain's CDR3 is CASSLQGIETGELFF. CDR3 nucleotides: TGCGCCAGCAGCTTGCAGGGGATCGAAACCGGGGAGCTGTTTTTT.

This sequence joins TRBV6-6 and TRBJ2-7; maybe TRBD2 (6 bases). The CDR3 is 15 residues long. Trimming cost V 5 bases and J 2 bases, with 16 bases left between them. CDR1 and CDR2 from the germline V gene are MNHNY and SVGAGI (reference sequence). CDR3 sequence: CASSPTGTAPYEQYF. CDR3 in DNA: TGTGCCAGCAGTCCAACCGGGACTGCGCCCTACGAGCAGTACTTC.

DNA for the CDR3: TGTGCCACCAGCACCAAGGACGGAAGCTCTGGAAACACCATATATTTT. Its translation: CATSTKDGSSGNTIYF. The V call is TRBV15, the J call TRBJ1-3, with D hard to call. Germline-derived CDR1 and CDR2 are LNHNV and YYDKDF (reference sequence). The CDR3 is 16 residues long. Trimming stripped 4 bases from V and 0 bases from J, with 13 bases between. The whole variable domain, remainder taken from reference TRBV15 and TRBJ1-3, is DAMVIQNPRYQVTQFGKPVTLSCSQTLNHNVMYWYQQKSSQAPKLLFHYYDKDFNNEADTPDNFQSRRPNTSFCFLDIRSPGLGDTAMYLCATSTKDGSSGNTIYFGEGSWLTVV.

CDR3 amino acids: CASRPAGTPSTDTQYF. CDR3 sequence (DNA): TGTGCCAGCAGACCAGCCGGGACTCCTTCCACAGATACGCAGTATTTT. The chain employs TRBV28 and TRBJ2-3, with D perhaps TRBD2 (6 bases). This CDR3 has 16 residues. Germline V CDR1 and CDR2: MDHEN, SYDVKM. V lost 6 bases to trimming and J lost 2 bases, with 18 bases between them.

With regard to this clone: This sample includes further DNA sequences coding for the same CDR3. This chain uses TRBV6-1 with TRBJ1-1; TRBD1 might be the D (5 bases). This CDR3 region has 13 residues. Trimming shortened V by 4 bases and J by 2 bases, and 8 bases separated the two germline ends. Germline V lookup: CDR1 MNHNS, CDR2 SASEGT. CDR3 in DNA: TGTGCCAGCAGTGGGACACTAAACACTGAAGCTTTCTTT. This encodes CASSGTLNTEAFF.

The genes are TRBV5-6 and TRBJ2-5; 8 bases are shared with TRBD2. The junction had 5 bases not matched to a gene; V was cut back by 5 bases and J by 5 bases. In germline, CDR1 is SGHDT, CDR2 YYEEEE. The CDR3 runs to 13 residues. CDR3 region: CASSSTSVETQYF. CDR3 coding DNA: TGTGCCAGCAGTTCGACTAGCGTGGAGACCCAGTACTTC.

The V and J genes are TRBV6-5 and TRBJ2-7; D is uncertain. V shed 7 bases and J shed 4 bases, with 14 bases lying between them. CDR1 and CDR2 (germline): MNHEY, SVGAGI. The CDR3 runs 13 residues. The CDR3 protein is CASTPKGSYEQYF. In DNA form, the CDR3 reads TGTGCCAGCACCCCCAAAGGATCTTACGAGCAGTACTTC.

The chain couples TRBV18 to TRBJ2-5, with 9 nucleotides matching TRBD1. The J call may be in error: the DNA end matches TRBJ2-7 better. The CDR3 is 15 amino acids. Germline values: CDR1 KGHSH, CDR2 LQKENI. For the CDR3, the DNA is TGTGCCAGCTCACTCGGACAGGGGCAAACCTACGAGCAGTACTTC. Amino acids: CASSLGQGQTYEQYF.

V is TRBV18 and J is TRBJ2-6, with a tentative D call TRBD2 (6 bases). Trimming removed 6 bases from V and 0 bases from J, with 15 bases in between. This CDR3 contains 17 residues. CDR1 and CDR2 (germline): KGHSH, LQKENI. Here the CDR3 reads CASSPRDSRSGANVLTF. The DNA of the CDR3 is TGTGCCAGCTCCCCCCGGGACTCCCGCTCTGGGGCCAACGTCCTGACTTTC.

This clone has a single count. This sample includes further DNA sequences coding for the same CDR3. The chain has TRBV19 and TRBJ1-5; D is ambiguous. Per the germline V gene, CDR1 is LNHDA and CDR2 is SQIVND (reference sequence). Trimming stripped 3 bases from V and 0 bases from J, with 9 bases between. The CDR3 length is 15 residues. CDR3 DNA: TGTGCCAGTAGTATTGCGGCGTATAGCAATCAGCCCCAGCATTTT. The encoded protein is CASSIAAYSNQPQHF.

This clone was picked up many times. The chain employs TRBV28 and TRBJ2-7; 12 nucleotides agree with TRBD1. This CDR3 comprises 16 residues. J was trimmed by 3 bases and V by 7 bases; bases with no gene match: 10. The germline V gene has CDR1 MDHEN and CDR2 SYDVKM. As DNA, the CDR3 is TGTGCCAGCAACCCGGTGGGGACAGGGGGCTTCTACGAGCAGTACTTC. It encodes CASNPVGTGGFYEQYF.

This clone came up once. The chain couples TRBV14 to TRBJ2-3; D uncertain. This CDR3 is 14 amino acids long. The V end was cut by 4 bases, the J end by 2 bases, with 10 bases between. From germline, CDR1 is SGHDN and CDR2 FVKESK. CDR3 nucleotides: TGTGCCAGCAGCCCGAACGGAGTCACAGATACGCAGTATTTT. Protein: CASSPNGVTDTQYF.

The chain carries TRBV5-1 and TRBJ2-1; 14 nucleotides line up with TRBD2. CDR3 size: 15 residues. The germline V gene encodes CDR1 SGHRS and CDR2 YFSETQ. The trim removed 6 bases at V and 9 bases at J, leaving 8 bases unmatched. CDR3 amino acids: CASKPGLAGVIEQFF. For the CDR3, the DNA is TGCGCCAGCAAACCGGGACTAGCGGGAGTCATTGAGCAGTTCTTC.

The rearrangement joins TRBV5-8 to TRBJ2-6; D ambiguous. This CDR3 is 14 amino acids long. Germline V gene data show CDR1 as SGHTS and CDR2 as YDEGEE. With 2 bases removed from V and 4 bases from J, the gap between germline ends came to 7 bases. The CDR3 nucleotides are TGTGCCAGCAGCTTTCAGTTCGGGGCCAACGTCCTGACTTTC. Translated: CASSFQFGANVLTF.

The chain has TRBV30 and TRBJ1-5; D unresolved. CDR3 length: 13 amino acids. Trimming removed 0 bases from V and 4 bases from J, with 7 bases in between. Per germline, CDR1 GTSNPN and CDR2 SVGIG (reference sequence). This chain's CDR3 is CAWSVQPNQPQHF. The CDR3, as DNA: TGTGCCTGGAGTGTACAGCCTAATCAGCCCCAGCATTTT.

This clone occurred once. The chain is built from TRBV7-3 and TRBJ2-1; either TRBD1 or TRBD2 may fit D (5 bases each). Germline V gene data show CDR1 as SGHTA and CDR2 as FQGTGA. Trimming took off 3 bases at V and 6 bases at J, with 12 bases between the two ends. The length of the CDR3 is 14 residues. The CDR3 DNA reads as TGTGCCAGCAGCTTTCGGGACGGTCGCAATGAGCAGTTCTTC. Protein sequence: CASSFRDGRNEQFF.